Included here is one T cell receptor (beta chain) sequence, with context. Its specificity is not known. The data originate from a study of response to subunit inactivated influenza vaccine. Study-level findings and limits: Authors suggested few new T cells are recruited by each seasonal influenza vaccination.

TCRdb reanalysed the RT-PCR reads using MiXCR and keeps one entry per CDR3 protein. The table records fewer than 350,000 distinct CDR3 sequences, about a fifth of them present only once. The sequence came from a man between 50 and 70 years old who received an inactivated influenza vaccine. The source was PBMCs from blood, collected around 22 months after vaccination.

CDR3: CASSQEGTSLSGYNEQFF. The CDR3 coding sequence is TGTGCCAGCAGCCAAGAGGGTACTAGCCTGTCGGGGTACAATGAGCAGTTCTTC. The chain couples TRBV3-1 to TRBJ2-1; tentative D call: TRBD2 (6 bases). Germline CDR1 LGHDT, CDR2 YNNKEL (reference sequence). Between the trimmed V and J ends, which lost 0 bases and 4 bases, there was a span of 19 bases. This CDR3 spans 18 amino acids.